The next 31 T cell receptor beta chains were all read from a single sample in a study of blood T cell repertoires in COVID-19. The repertoire was sequenced with immunoSEQ multiplex PCR; TCRdb's copy has only in-frame clones and lacks some. The table lists under 200,000 clones, approximately 80% of them singletons. The source material was peripheral blood. Receptors originate from an older woman with acute or convalescent COVID-19.

The CDR3: CASSSRRGTEAFF. DNA for the CDR3: TGTGCCAGCAGCTCCCGCAGGGGGACTGAAGCTTTCTTT. The chain has TRBV7-2 and TRBJ1-1; 7 bases match TRBD1. V shed 4 bases and J 5 bases; nucleotides not matched to a gene: 4. Germline CDR1 and CDR2: SGHTA and FQGNSA. CDR3 size: 13 residues.

This clone was detected only once. The V and J genes are TRBV11-3 and TRBJ2-2; 7 nucleotides align to TRBD1. J gave up 6 bases and V 5 bases, and 3 bases lay outside the gene matches. From germline, CDR1 is SGHNT and CDR2 YENEEA. The CDR3 is 13 residues long. The DNA of the CDR3 is TGTGCCAGCAGCCCGACAGGGTCCGGGGAGCTGTTTTTT. Translation: CASSPTGSGELFF.

The chain uses TRBV7-2 and TRBJ1-4, with 9 bases aligning to TRBD1. CDR1 is SGHTA and CDR2 is FQGNSA in the germline V gene. The CDR3 loop spans 13 amino acids. V shed 7 bases and J 7 bases; nucleotides not matched to a gene: 4. The CDR3 sequence is CASKQGAGEKLFF. In DNA, the CDR3 is TGTGCCAGCAAACAGGGGGCTGGTGAAAAACTGTTTTTT. Looking up the rest from reference TRBV7-2 and TRBJ1-4 gives the full variable domain: GAGVSQSPSNKVTEKGKDVELRCDPISGHTALYWYRQSLGQGLEFLIYFQGNSAPDKSGLPSDRFSAERTGGSVSTLTIQRTQQEDSAVYLCASKQGAGEKLFFGSGTQLSVL.

This chain connects TRBV5-5 to TRBJ1-1; D is unresolved. Trimming took off 5 bases at V and 5 bases at J, with 13 bases between the two ends. The CDR3 consists of 13 residues. The germline CDR1 and CDR2 sequences are SGHKS and YYEKEE (reference sequence). The CDR3 region has the DNA TGTGCCAGCAGTCTTATGTCGGGGACTGAAGCTTTCTTT. Translation: CASSLMSGTEAFF.

The DNA of the CDR3 is TGTGCCACACACACGGGACAGGGCTCTAACTATGGCTACACCTTC. It encodes CATHTGQGSNYGYTF. The genes are TRBV10-3 and TRBJ1-2; TRBD1 matches at 9 bases. Trimming at V came to 10 bases and at J to 0 bases, leaving 9 bases not matched to a gene. Germline CDR1 and CDR2: ENHRY and SYGVKD. CDR3 length: 15 residues.

The chain links TRBV4-1 to TRBJ2-5; TRBD2 matches at 8 bases. With V trimmed by 0 bases and J by 3 bases, 9 bases remained unmatched. The CDR3 is 17 amino acids. Germline CDR1 and CDR2: MGHRA and YSYEKL. The chain's CDR3 is CASSQEGFSGDKETQYF. The CDR3 DNA sequence: TGCGCCAGCAGCCAAGAGGGGTTTAGCGGGGACAAAGAGACCCAGTACTTC.

The rearrangement links TRBV23-1 to TRBJ1-4; 7 bases agree with TRBD1. TRBV23-1 is placed among ORFs of uncertain function. J was trimmed by 3 bases and V by 4 bases; bases with no gene match: 2. This CDR3 contains 14 residues. The CDR3 sequence: CASSLTGANEKLFF. CDR3 bases: TGCGCCAGCAGTCTTACAGGGGCTAATGAAAAACTGTTTTTT.

This clone was detected only a few times. The genes are TRBV20-1 and TRBJ2-5; 8 positions match TRBD2. Germline V lookup: CDR1 DFQATT, CDR2 SNEGSKA (reference sequence). The CDR3 is 15 residues long. J lost 4 bases, V lost 3 bases, and 10 bases had no gene match. Written as DNA, the CDR3 is TGCAGTGCTAGTCGGATAGCGGGGTCCTCAGAGACCCAGTACTTC. This gives the protein CSASRIAGSSETQYF.

This rearrangement joins TRBV24-1 to TRBJ2-4; TRBD2 is a possible D gene (6 bases). V lost 3 bases and J lost 7, with 12 bases in between. Germline assignment: CDR1 KGHDR and CDR2 SFDVKD. This CDR3 region has 14 residues. In nucleotides, the CDR3 is TGTGCCACCAGTGATCTCTCGGAGGGGAACATTCAGTACTTC. It codes for CATSDLSEGNIQYF.

The chain employs TRBV7-2 and TRBJ1-4; D is ambiguous. CDR3 length equals 13 residues. CDR1 and CDR2 from the germline V gene are SGHTA and FQGNSA. The V and J ends lost 6 bases and 6 bases respectively, with 11 bases between them. The CDR3 region is CASSQIPHEKLFF. The CDR3 DNA reads as TGTGCCAGCAGTCAGATCCCCCATGAAAAACTGTTTTTT.

The chain uses TRBV27 and TRBJ1-1; tentative D call: TRBD1 (5 bases). The CDR3 totals 13 residues. CDR1 MNHEY and CDR2 SMNVEV come from the germline V gene (reference sequence). V was cut by 3 bases and J by 5 bases, with 10 bases left in between. The CDR3 sequence is CASSLAGPTEAFF. The CDR3 DNA is TGTGCCAGCAGTTTGGCAGGGCCAACTGAAGCTTTCTTT.

The V call is TRBV28, the J call TRBJ2-7, with 11 positions matching TRBD1. The germline CDR1 and CDR2 sequences are MDHEN and SYDVKM. This CDR3 region has 15 residues. V was clipped by 7 bases and J by 4 bases; unmatched bases: 9. The CDR3 loop reads CASMSGTGGKYEQYF. The CDR3 DNA reads as TGTGCCAGCATGTCAGGGACAGGGGGGAAATACGAGCAGTACTTC.

This chain uses TRBV5-3 with TRBJ2-4; TRBD1 matches 8 bases. TRBV5-3 is known as an ORF, though its function is uncertain. CDR3 length: 16 amino acids. J was trimmed by 6 bases and V by 1 base; bases with no gene match: 9. Written as DNA, the CDR3 is TGTGCCAGAAGCTTGACGGACAGGGAGATTGTAAACATTCAGTACTTC. It translates to CARSLTDREIVNIQYF.

The chain employs TRBV6-5 and TRBJ1-2, with D possibly TRBD1 on 5 matching bases. Per germline, CDR1 MNHEY and CDR2 SVGAGI. The CDR3 is made up of 14 amino acids. Trimming pared 2 bases from V and 1 base from J, leaving 8 bases between. The CDR3 is CASSYEDSNYGYTF. The CDR3 DNA reads TGTGCCAGCAGTTACGAAGACAGTAACTATGGCTACACCTTC.

This sequence joins TRBV7-9 and TRBJ1-1, with D perhaps TRBD1 (6 bases). The germline V gene encodes CDR1 SEHNR and CDR2 FQNEAQ (reference sequence). With 7 bases removed from V and 8 bases from J, the gap between germline ends came to 11 bases. The length of the CDR3 is 11 residues. DNA of the CDR3: TGTGCCAGCACCTACAGGGAGGAAGCTTTCTTT. It specifies CASTYREEAFF.

The chain links TRBV2 to TRBJ2-3; 10 nucleotides align to TRBD2. Germline V gene sequence: CDR1 SNHLY, CDR2 FYNNEI. V was pared by 7 bases and J by 4 bases, with 11 bases of the junction left unmatched. This CDR3 contains 16 residues. The CDR3 DNA reads TGTGCCAGCATTCGGCCCCCTAGCGGGGGCGCAGATACGCAGTATTTT. Translating it yields CASIRPPSGGADTQYF.

This chain connects TRBV29-1 to TRBJ1-3; D is undetermined. V shed 4 bases and J shed 0 bases, with 7 bases lying between them. The length of the CDR3 is 13 residues. Per germline, CDR1 SQVTM and CDR2 ANQGSEA. The CDR3 is CSVGISSGNTIYF. The CDR3 DNA is TGCAGCGTTGGCATCAGCTCTGGAAACACCATATATTTT.

V usage is TRBV3-1 (or the pseudogene TRBV3-2) and J usage is TRBJ1-6; D is ambiguous. Germline V gene lookup returns CDR1 LGHDT and CDR2 YNNKEL (reference sequence). Trimming cost V 4 bases and J 0 bases, with 7 bases left between them. The CDR3 is 15 amino acids. CDR3 amino acids: CASSPEISYNSPLHF. The CDR3 bases are TGTGCCAGCAGCCCTGAGATCTCCTATAATTCACCCCTCCACTTT.

CDR3 sequence reads: CASESRNTEAFF. The CDR3 DNA reads as TGTGCCAGCGAATCGAGGAACACTGAAGCTTTCTTT. The J gene is TRBJ1-1, the V gene TRBV5-5; D unclear. CDR1 is SGHKS, CDR2 YYEKEE, per germline (reference sequence). This CDR3 has 12 amino acids. V lost 7 bases, J lost 1 base, and 8 bases lay in between.

This rearrangement joins TRBV5-1 to TRBJ1-4, with 7 bases lining up with TRBD1. This CDR3 spans 16 amino acids. Germline V gene data show CDR1 as SGHRS and CDR2 as YFSETQ. Trimming removed 0 bases from V and 8 bases from J; junction bases left unmatched: 10. CDR3 protein: CASSLGPLQGYEKLFF. The CDR3 nucleotides read TGCGCCAGCAGCTTGGGTCCCCTACAGGGGTACGAAAAACTGTTTTTT.

The rearrangement uses TRBV27 and TRBJ2-2; possible D gene TRBD2, 6 bases. From germline, CDR1 is MNHEY and CDR2 SMNVEV (reference sequence). Trimming removed 2 bases at V and 5 bases at J, with 12 bases between. The CDR3 is 15 amino acids. The CDR3 region has the DNA TGTGCCAGCAGTTTAAGGGCGGCGGGGACCGGGGAGCTGTTTTTT. It encodes CASSLRAAGTGELFF.

The chain employs TRBV27 and TRBJ2-2; 11 nucleotides align to TRBD1. CDR1 is MNHEY and CDR2 is SMNVEV in the germline V gene (reference sequence). After removal of 10 bases from V and 5 bases from J, the junction contained 6 bases not matched to a gene. The CDR3 extends over 14 amino acids. The DNA of the CDR3 is TGTGCCACCGGGGGGACAGGGGGAACCGGGGAGCTGTTTTTT. This sequence encodes CATGGTGGTGELFF.

V gene TRBV12-3 or TRBV12-4 combines with J gene TRBJ1-2, with a weak D call TRBD1 (5 bases). Trimming took 5 bases from V and 7 from J, leaving 8 bases between them. The CDR3 is made up of 11 amino acids. The CDR3 is CASSTDSGYTF. CDR3 in DNA: TGTGCCAGCAGTACCGACAGTGGCTACACCTTC.

The chain links TRBV7-9 to TRBJ1-4; no clear D gene. Germline CDR1 is SEHNR and CDR2 is FQNEAQ (reference sequence). Trimming pared 5 bases from V and 6 bases from J, leaving 16 bases between. This CDR3 has 15 amino acids. CDR3 coding DNA: TGTGCCAGCAGCCCGGACCCCGGGAGGGATGAAAAACTGTTTTTT. Protein sequence: CASSPDPGRDEKLFF.

The J gene is TRBJ2-7, the V gene TRBV3-1 (or the pseudogene TRBV3-2); perhaps TRBD2 as D (6 bases). This CDR3 region has 16 residues. Germline loops: CDR1 LGHDT, CDR2 YNNKEL (reference sequence). V gave up 3 bases and J gave up 4 bases, with 19 bases separating them. Here the CDR3 reads CASSQGGPPFIYEQYF. The CDR3 nucleotides are TGTGCCAGCAGCCAGGGGGGACCCCCCTTCATTTACGAGCAGTACTTC.

The chain combines TRBV6-1 with TRBJ2-2; a possible D gene is TRBD2 (7 bases). CDR1 and CDR2 (germline): MNHNS, SASEGT. This CDR3 spans 18 amino acids. V was shortened by 4 bases and J by 5 bases, with 23 bases between the two germline ends. The CDR3: CASSVGGGAGYGTGELFF. The CDR3 bases are TGTGCCAGCAGTGTCGGTGGGGGGGCGGGCTATGGAACCGGGGAGCTGTTTTTT.

The chain links TRBV19 to TRBJ1-1, with a possible D match to TRBD1 (5 bases). The CDR3 runs 17 residues. Germline-derived CDR1 and CDR2 are LNHDA and SQIVND (reference sequence). Trimming took 7 bases from V and 6 from J, leaving 27 bases between them. CDR3: CASTLRGVAGIAAEAFF. The CDR3 bases are TGTGCCAGTACACTGCGGGGGGTAGCGGGTATAGCCGCTGAAGCTTTCTTT.

The rearrangement links TRBV4-1 to TRBJ2-6, with TRBD1 matching over 8 bases. The germline V gene encodes CDR1 MGHRA and CDR2 YSYEKL. Germline trimming cut 0 bases from V and 3 bases from J; bases unmatched to any gene: 13. The CDR3 loop spans 20 amino acids. The DNA for the CDR3 is TGCGCCAGCAGCCAAGAGGGAACAGGGGGAGGTTTCGGTGGGGCCAACGTCCTGACTTTC. Its protein is CASSQEGTGGGFGGANVLTF.

V usage is TRBV23-1 and J usage is TRBJ2-1; D not certain. TRBV23-1 belongs to the ORF category, with a function that is uncertain. The CDR3 contains 10 residues. Trimming stripped 10 bases from V and 5 bases from J, with 6 bases between. CDR3 in DNA: TGCGCCATCAGCAACAATGAGCAGTTCTTC. It encodes CAISNNEQFF.

The chain links TRBV5-8 to TRBJ2-3; TRBD2 aligns across 10 bases. The CDR3 length is 20 residues. V shed 2 bases, J shed 1 base, and the junction held 16 bases outside the gene matches. The germline gives CDR1 SGHTS, CDR2 YDEGEE. The CDR3 is CASSFWASGGIARGTDTQYF. CDR3 DNA sequence: TGTGCCAGCAGCTTTTGGGCTAGCGGGGGTATTGCGCGGGGCACAGATACGCAGTATTTT.

This chain uses TRBV30 with TRBJ1-2; a weak D match, TRBD1 (6 bases). The CDR3 extends over 13 amino acids. Trimming took 6 bases from V and 2 from J, leaving 13 bases between them. The germline gives CDR1 GTSNPN, CDR2 SVGIG (reference sequence). This CDR3 reads CACLPDRNYGYTF. CDR3 nucleotide sequence: TGTGCCTGCCTTCCCGACAGGAACTATGGCTACACCTTC.